This entry lists 6 T cell receptor beta chains sequenced from one sample in a study of neurological immune-mediated disorders. TCRdb reanalysed the 5' RACE reads using MiXCR and keeps one entry per CDR3 protein. The data show more than 75,000 distinct CDR3 sequences, approximately 10% seen once. Source material: PBMCs. Receptors were obtained from a man aged 35-49 years in good health.

On this clonotype: Since a much larger clone is just one base distant, this may be a read error. The chain has TRBV11-2 and TRBJ2-3, with no clear D. The length of the CDR3 is 12 residues. Germline V gene sequence: CDR1 SGHAT, CDR2 FQNNGV. Trimming cost V 1 base and J 4 bases, with 3 bases left between them. The CDR3 sequence: CASSLVADTQYF. CDR3 DNA sequence: TGTGCCAGCAGCTTAGTAGCAGATACGCAGTATTTT. Supplemented by reference TRBV11-2 and TRBJ2-3, the full variable domain reads EAGVAQSPRYKIIEKRQSVAFWCNPISGHATLYWYQQILGQGPKLLIQFQNNGVVDDSQLPKDRFSAERLKGVDSTLKIQPAKLEDSAVYLCASSLVADTQYFGPGTRLTVL.

Ten or more counts support this clonotype. The chain employs TRBV21-1 and TRBJ2-5. TRBV21-1 is an annotated pseudogene. CDR3 size: 10 residues. The CDR3 is CASTKETQYF. CDR3 in DNA: TGTGCCAGCACTAAAGAGACCCAGTACTTC.

This clonotype was counted many times. The gene calls are TRBV27 and TRBJ2-3; no firm D call. Trimming took off 0 bases at V and 9 bases at J, with 7 bases between the two ends. The germline V gene has CDR1 MNHEY and CDR2 SMNVEV (reference sequence). CDR3 size: 12 residues. This CDR3 reads CASSLSGDTQYF. The DNA of the CDR3 is TGTGCCAGCAGTTTATCTGGAGACACGCAGTATTTT.

This clonotype occurred many times. This chain joins TRBV5-1 and TRBJ2-5; 9 nucleotides align to TRBD2. The CDR3 length is 15 residues. The ends lost 2 bases at V and 3 bases at J; junction bases unmatched: 5. Germline V CDR1 and CDR2: SGHRS, YFSETQ. The CDR3 nucleotides are TGCGCCAGCAGCTTCACCGGGACTAGCAAAGAGACCCAGTACTTC. This codes for CASSFTGTSKETQYF.

This clonotype was seen at least ten times. V gene TRBV11-2 combines with J gene TRBJ2-2, with 7 bases identical to TRBD1. This CDR3 is 16 amino acids long. With 5 bases clipped from V and 0 bases from J, the junction kept 6 bases outside the gene matches. Germline CDR1 and CDR2: SGHAT and FQNNGV. CDR3 sequence (DNA): TGTGCCAGCAGCCACCGGGACAGATCGAACACCGGGGAGCTGTTTTTT. This translates into CASSHRDRSNTGELFF.

This clonotype was seen ten or more times. The V gene is TRBV7-9, the J gene TRBJ2-1, with 15 bases identical to TRBD2. This CDR3 region has 16 residues. Per the germline V gene, CDR1 is SEHNR and CDR2 is FQNEAQ (reference sequence). The J segment lost 7 bases and the V segment lost 3 bases, leaving 4 bases of the junction unmatched. The CDR3 bases are TGTGCCAGCAGCTTCACCGGGACTAGCGGGAGGAATGAGCAGTTCTTC. It translates to CASSFTGTSGRNEQFF.